This TCR beta chain comes out of a study of blood T cell repertoires in COVID-19. Study overall: Both acute and convalescent COVID-19 samples were obtained from the United States, Italy and Spain. Sources were T cells, B-cell-depleted T cells, or PBMCs; the material itself was cDNA or gDNA.

Authors' processing steps: By means of reference gene primer amplification, nucleated cell counts were estimated. The table came from immunoSEQ multiplex PCR; TCRdb's copy has only in-frame clones and leaves some out. V, J and clone size reflect that table, while D and trimming were determined from the DNA. The data show some 180,000 clones, around 78% seen once. Germline V gene sequence: CDR1 SGHNT, CDR2 YYREEE (reference sequence). Trimming took 0 bases from V and 2 from J, leaving 6 bases between them. This CDR3 region has 13 residues. The specimen was peripheral blood. V is TRBV5-4 and J is TRBJ2-7; no clear D. The sequence derives from a woman of 80 years or more with active or convalescent COVID-19. The CDR3 coding sequence is TGTGCCAGCAGCTTGGATGGGCCCTACGAGCAGTACTTC. It yields the protein CASSLDGPYEQYF.